Reported below is one TCR beta chain. The germline V gene has CDR1 LGHDT and CDR2 YNNKEL (reference sequence). There are 20 residues in the CDR3. V lost 0 bases, J lost 0 bases, and 9 bases stayed unmatched. This specimen belongs to a study of control samples from healthy donors and cancer patients. Using immunoSEQ multiplex PCR, the repertoire was profiled, and TCRdb retains in-frame clones only, with some absent. This sample yields some 100,000 clones, of which 75% to 90% are seen a single time; 15% to 20% belongs to the top ten. Sequenced sample: blood. This receptor was identified in a woman aged 50 to 65 in good health. This sequence joins TRBV3-1 (or the pseudogene TRBV3-2) and TRBJ2-2; 11 bases fit TRBD2. CDR3 region: CASSQDHRLAGGPNTGELFF. The CDR3 nucleotides are TGTGCCAGCAGCCAAGATCATCGGCTAGCGGGAGGCCCGAACACCGGGGAGCTGTTTTTT.